Sequencing of this T cell receptor (beta chain) was carried out in a study of blood T cell repertoires in COVID-19. Across the study: T cells, B-cell-depleted T cells, or PBMCs supplied cDNA or gDNA.

The CDR3 is made up of 16 amino acids. After removal of 5 bases from V and 6 bases from J, the junction contained 9 bases not matched to a gene. Germline CDR1 is MNHEY and CDR2 is SMNVEV (reference sequence). Those enrolled, adults aged roughly 18 to 100 years, came from under 25 US areas. Cohorts were based on clinical histories the participants reported. In the authors' methods: Reference gene primer amplification gave nucleated cell count estimates. Only in-frame clones appear in the TCRdb table, and some are missing; sequencing was by immunoSEQ multiplex PCR. V and J calls and clone size come straight from that table; D and trimming were deduced from the DNA. Of 300,000 to 400,000 clones in the sample, 88% were seen once.

The chain recombines TRBV27 with TRBJ1-6, with TRBD1 matching over 8 bases. This TCR derives from a woman aged 30 to 39 with acute COVID-19. The specimen sequenced was PBMCs or T cells enriched from blood (not recorded which). CDR3: CASSPLDRDANSPLHF. DNA of the CDR3: TGTGCCAGCAGTCCCTTGGACAGGGATGCTAATTCACCCCTCCACTTT.